This entry lists 20 T cell receptor beta chains sequenced from one sample in a study of T-cell memory formation after mild COVID-19. TCRdb reprocessed the 5' RACE reads via MiXCR and lists one record per CDR3 protein. In the table there are around 220,000 distinct CDR3 sequences, roughly 15% of which are singletons. The source material was PBMCs or a T cell subset sorted from them (not recorded which). These receptor sequences come from a young man who had mild COVID-19 (a few samples of this study predate the infection). Cell type and time point are not known.

V and J are TRBV18 and TRBJ1-4, with D possibly being TRBD1 (5 bases). V was pared by 2 bases and J by 3 bases, with 16 bases between. Germline V CDR1 and CDR2: KGHSH, LQKENI. The CDR3 sequence is 17 residues long. CDR3 protein: CASSPTRVGGANEKLFF. CDR3 nucleotide sequence: TGTGCCAGCTCACCAACCAGGGTCGGAGGGGCTAATGAAAAACTGTTTTTT.

V is TRBV7-6 and J is TRBJ1-2; 10 positions agree with TRBD1. V shed 1 base, J shed 4 bases, and the junction held 9 bases outside the gene matches. Germline CDR1 is SGHVS and CDR2 is FNYEAQ. The CDR3 has 17 residues. The CDR3 sequence is CASSLGPGQGDSYGYTF. The CDR3 bases are TGTGCCAGCAGCTTAGGTCCTGGACAGGGGGATTCCTATGGCTACACCTTC.

The genes are TRBV7-2 and TRBJ1-2; 7 nucleotides line up with TRBD1. The CDR3 covers 13 residues. Trimming at V came to 11 bases and at J to 4 bases, leaving 10 bases not matched to a gene. Germline V lookup: CDR1 SGHTA, CDR2 FQGNSA. The CDR3 spells CAASQGVSYGYTF. Written as DNA, the CDR3 is TGTGCCGCTTCCCAGGGGGTATCCTATGGCTACACCTTC.

This clonotype is a singleton in its sample. A much larger clone differs by one base, so this may be a read error. The chain uses TRBV5-1 and TRBJ2-5; no clear D gene. The CDR3 runs 14 residues. Germline V gene data show CDR1 as SGHRS and CDR2 as YFSETQ. Trimming took 0 bases from V and 8 from J, leaving 14 bases between them. Written as DNA, the CDR3 is TGCGCCAGCAGCTTGGCCGGTAGAAACGATACCCAGTACTTC. It encodes CASSLAGRNDTQYF.

This clonotype was seen many times. J is TRBJ2-7 and V is TRBV12-3 or TRBV12-4; possibly TRBD1 or TRBD2 for D (7 bases each). With 5 bases removed from V and 6 bases from J, the gap between germline ends came to 17 bases. This CDR3 spans 14 amino acids. The CDR3 bases are TGTGCCAGCAGTCCCCGGGGAGGGGGCGTCGAGCAGTACGTC. Protein sequence: CASSPRGGGVEQYV.

This clonotype was detected only a few times. The CDR3 DNA sequence: TGCGCCAGCAGCCAAGGGGGATCGATCACAGATACGCAGTATTTT. This gives the protein CASSQGGSITDTQYF. The chain links TRBV4-3 to TRBJ2-3; D is unresolved. V was shortened by 1 base and J by 2 bases, with 10 bases between the two germline ends. The CDR3 consists of 15 residues. CDR1 LGHNA and CDR2 YSLEER come from the germline V gene.

The table lists this clonotype with many counts. The rearrangement links TRBV9 to TRBJ2-4; 11 nucleotides match TRBD2. The CDR3 is 14 amino acids. Germline CDR1 reads SGDLS; CDR2 reads YYNGEE. Unmatched junction bases numbered 4, after V lost 2 bases and J lost 9 bases. The CDR3 here is CASSVSGGAAIQYF. CDR3 sequence (DNA): TGTGCCAGCAGCGTTAGCGGGGGGGCCGCCATTCAGTACTTC.

The chain recombines TRBV7-9 with TRBJ1-1; D gene unclear. Trimming cost V 3 bases and J 6 bases, with 8 bases left between them. Germline CDR1 is SEHNR and CDR2 is FQNEAQ (reference sequence). The CDR3 has 12 residues. The CDR3 DNA sequence: TGTGCCAGCAGCTTCGGGCTGGCTGAAGCTTTCTTT. It is translated as CASSFGLAEAFF.

The table lists this clonotype with a few counts. This chain uses TRBV20-1 with TRBJ2-7, with 8 bases lining up with TRBD1. The CDR3 consists of 15 residues. Losses at the gene ends were 4 bases for V and 3 bases for J; bases not matched to a gene: 11. CDR1 is DFQATT, CDR2 SNEGSKA, per germline (reference sequence). The CDR3 here is CSANSGQGLLYEQYF. In DNA form, the CDR3 reads TGCAGTGCTAACTCAGGACAGGGCCTTCTCTACGAGCAGTACTTC.

This chain joins TRBV7-9 and TRBJ1-6; 7 bases line up with TRBD1. This CDR3 spans 14 amino acids. Trimming removed 3 bases from V and 10 bases from J; junction bases left unmatched: 6. Per germline, CDR1 SEHNR and CDR2 FQNEAQ (reference sequence). The CDR3 sequence: CASSFAGGLSPLHF. The CDR3 bases are TGTGCCAGCAGCTTTGCAGGGGGACTCTCACCCCTCCACTTT.

In its sample, this clonotype was seen a few times. The genes are TRBV7-2 and TRBJ1-2; D possibly corresponds to TRBD1 (6 bases). CDR3 length equals 15 residues. The ends were cut back, 0 bases at V and 6 bases at J, with 14 bases in the middle. Germline V gene data show CDR1 as SGHTA and CDR2 as FQGNSA. The CDR3 nucleotides are TGTGCCAGCAGCTTAGCGGCGGGGGCTGATAATGGCTACACCTTC. Protein sequence: CASSLAAGADNGYTF.

This clonotype appeared many times. The chain uses TRBV6-6 and TRBJ1-5, with D hard to call. CDR1 is MNHNY, CDR2 SVGAGI, per germline (reference sequence). Trimming cost V 2 bases and J 7 bases, with 12 bases left between them. CDR3 length: 14 residues. CDR3 bases: TGTGCCAGCAGTTACGGGGAGGGCGGCCAGCCCCAGCATTTT. This translates into CASSYGEGGQPQHF.

The chain employs TRBV11-2 and TRBJ2-2, with a possible D match to TRBD1 (6 bases). Between the trimmed V and J ends, which lost 5 bases and 0 bases, there was a span of 13 bases. Germline-derived CDR1 and CDR2 are SGHAT and FQNNGV. The CDR3 is 16 amino acids. CDR3 region: CASSPRNRANTGELFF. In DNA, the CDR3 is TGTGCCAGCAGCCCCCGGAACAGGGCGAACACCGGGGAGCTGTTTTTT.

The chain is built from TRBV4-3 and TRBJ2-3; D call uncertain. Trimming left V 1 base short and J 2 bases short, with 7 bases between. Germline V CDR1 and CDR2: LGHNA, YSLEER. The CDR3 sequence is 14 residues long. CDR3 DNA sequence: TGCGCCAGCAGCCAAGTCCCGGACACAGATACGCAGTATTTT. This translates into CASSQVPDTDTQYF.

V gene TRBV3-1 combines with J gene TRBJ1-5; unclear D gene. V lost 1 base and J lost 1, with 11 bases in between. Germline CDR1 and CDR2: LGHDT and YNNKEL (reference sequence). This CDR3 has 16 amino acids. CDR3 sequence (DNA): TGTGCCAGCAGCCAAGGCCGAATCGGGAGCAATCAGCCCCAGCATTTT. This gives the protein CASSQGRIGSNQPQHF. The full variable domain, in which reference TRBV3-1 and TRBJ1-5 provide the parts outside the CDR3, is DTAVSQTPKYLVTQMGNDKSIKCEQNLGHDTMYWYKQDSKKFLKIMFSYNNKELIINETVPNRFSPKSPDKAHLNLHINSLELGDSAVYFCASSQGRIGSNQPQHFGDGTRLSIL.

This chain uses TRBV20-1 with TRBJ2-2; a weak D match, TRBD2 (7 bases). CDR1 DFQATT and CDR2 SNEGSKA come from the germline V gene (reference sequence). V lost 7 bases to trimming and J lost 6 bases, with 18 bases between them. The CDR3 consists of 14 residues. This chain's CDR3 is CSVKRGGPSGELFF. The CDR3 DNA reads as TGCAGTGTTAAGAGGGGGGGCCCCTCCGGGGAGCTGTTTTTT.

The rearrangement uses TRBV7-3 and TRBJ2-3; either TRBD1 or TRBD2 may fit D (6 bases each). CDR3 size: 15 residues. Germline CDR1 SGHTA, CDR2 FQGTGA. Trimming stripped 5 bases from V and 8 bases from J, with 20 bases between. The CDR3, as DNA: TGTGCCAGCAGCCCCTCTTCGGGGGCGGATGGTACGCAGTATTTT. As protein: CASSPSSGADGTQYF. Using reference TRBV7-3 and TRBJ2-3 for the parts outside the CDR3, the full variable domain is GAGVSQTPSNKVTEKGKYVELRCDPISGHTALYWYRQSLGQGPEFLIYFQGTGAADDSGLPNDRFFAVRPEGSVSTLKIQRTERGDSAVYLCASSPSSGADGTQYFGPGTRLTVL.

This clonotype occurred a few times. This sequence joins TRBV6-1 and TRBJ1-5; no clear D. Germline CDR1 reads MNHNS; CDR2 reads SASEGT. There are 13 residues in the CDR3. Trimming removed 0 bases from V and 3 bases from J, with 3 bases in between. CDR3 sequence reads: CASSEADNQPQHF. CDR3 nucleotides: TGTGCCAGCAGTGAAGCAGACAATCAGCCCCAGCATTTT.

This sequence joins TRBV10-3 and TRBJ2-3; tentative D call: TRBD2 (5 bases). The CDR3 length is 12 residues. Trimming removed 3 bases from V and 4 bases from J, with 5 bases in between. From germline, CDR1 is ENHRY and CDR2 SYGVKD. The CDR3 sequence: CAISDGADTQYF. The CDR3 nucleotides are TGTGCCATCAGTGACGGGGCAGATACGCAGTATTTT.

The sample holds a few counts of this clonotype. The chain combines TRBV7-8 with TRBJ2-5; 8 nucleotides align to TRBD1. Germline loops: CDR1 SGHVS, CDR2 FQNEAQ. The CDR3 sequence is 13 residues long. V was pared by 5 bases and J by 7 bases, with 6 bases of the junction left unmatched. CDR3 residues: CASSQQGGGTQYF. The CDR3 DNA is TGTGCCAGCAGCCAACAGGGGGGAGGGACCCAGTACTTC.